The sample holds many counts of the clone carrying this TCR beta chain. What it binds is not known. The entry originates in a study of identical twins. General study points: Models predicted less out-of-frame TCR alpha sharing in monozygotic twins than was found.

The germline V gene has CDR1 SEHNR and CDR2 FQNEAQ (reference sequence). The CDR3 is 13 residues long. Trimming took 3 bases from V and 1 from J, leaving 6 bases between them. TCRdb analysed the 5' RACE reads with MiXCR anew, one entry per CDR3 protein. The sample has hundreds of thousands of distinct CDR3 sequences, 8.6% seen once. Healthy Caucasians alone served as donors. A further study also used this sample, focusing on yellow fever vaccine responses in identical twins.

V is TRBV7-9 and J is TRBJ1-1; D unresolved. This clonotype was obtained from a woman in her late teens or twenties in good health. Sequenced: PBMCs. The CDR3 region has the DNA TGTGCCAGCAGCTTCGAGCAGAACACTGAAGCTTTCTTT. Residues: CASSFEQNTEAFF. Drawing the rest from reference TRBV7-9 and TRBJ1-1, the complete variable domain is DTGVSQNPRHKITKRGQNVTFRCDPISEHNRLYWYRQTLGQGPEFLTYFQNEAQLEKSRLLSDRFSAERPKGSFSTLEIQRTEQGDSAMYLCASSFEQNTEAFFGQGTRLTVV.